A selection of T cell receptor beta chains follows, all from one sample in a study of molecular identifiers for immune sequencing clone quantification. TCRdb analysed the PCR reads with MiXCR anew, one entry per CDR3 protein. The repertoire includes around 470,000 distinct CDR3 sequences, around 21% of them detected once, and under 0.85% sits in the top ten. Sequenced sample: naive CD8+ T cells from blood, with Jurkat cell RNA spiked in. These receptor sequences come from a human donor in good health. Some libraries in this study had Jurkat cell RNA spiked in. CDR3s include the opening cysteine and the closing phenylalanine or tryptophan. The order of the fields is CDR3 length, J gene, V gene, CDR3 protein.

15 | TRBJ1-5 | TRBV4-1 | CASSQDRGEDQPQHF
16 | TRBJ2-3 | TRBV6-2/TRBV6-3 | CASSYSESGGPDTQYF
13 | TRBJ2-7 | TRBV4-3 | CASSQDILYEQYF
14 | TRBJ2-5 | TRBV29-1 | CSVADLPYQETQYF
15 | TRBJ1-4 | TRBV29-1 | CSVESTGGTNEKLFF
17 | TRBJ2-7 | TRBV5-1 | CASSLGTGGALTYEQYF
13 | TRBJ2-5 | TRBV7-2 | CASTRTVGETQYF
16 | TRBJ2-3 | TRBV28 | CASSLLAEDLTDTQYF
15 | TRBJ1-3 | TRBV12-3/TRBV12-4 | CASSSGTGYGNTIYF
19 | TRBJ1-5 | TRBV6-2/TRBV6-3 | CASSYGLRRTYDSNQPQHF
18 | TRBJ2-7 | TRBV6-2/TRBV6-3 | CASSYEGPTGLRSYEQYF
14 | TRBJ2-1 | TRBV19 | CATGGLVAYNEQFF
15 | TRBJ2-5 | TRBV24-1 | CATGTLAVNQETQYF
15 | TRBJ1-2 | TRBV7-9 | CASSLIASSNYGYTF
17 | TRBJ2-6 | TRBV4-3 | CASSQEVRSSGANVLTF
11 | TRBJ2-1 | TRBV30 | CAWSFGDEQFF
18 | TRBJ2-5 | TRBV2 | CASITSREGNIGQETQYF
16 | TRBJ2-7 | TRBV7-9 | CASSFLVVGQKYEQYF
11 | TRBJ2-1 | TRBV7-2 | CASSLVAEQFF
12 | TRBJ2-7 | TRBV7-9 | CASSSTEDEQYF
15 | TRBJ1-1 | TRBV2 | CASTLKGTGSTEAFF